Each of the 24 T cell receptor beta chains below was sequenced from the same sample in a study of blood T cell repertoires in COVID-19. Method: immunoSEQ multiplex PCR; TCRdb's copy keeps in-frame clones and lacks some. This sample yields about 200,000 clones, of which about 86% are seen a single time; about 4.1% belongs to the top ten. Sequenced: PBMCs or T cells enriched from blood (not recorded which). The origin of the receptors is a middle-aged woman with acute COVID-19.

J is TRBJ2-7 and V is TRBV25-1; 7 positions match TRBD1. This CDR3 region has 15 residues. Germline lookup yields CDR1 MGHDK and CDR2 SYGVNS. J gave up 6 bases and V 2 bases, and 10 bases lay outside the gene matches. Here the CDR3 DNA reads TGTGCCAGCAGTGAAGCCGGACAGGCATTTGCCGAGCAGTACTTC. Translated, it gives CASSEAGQAFAEQYF.

This sequence joins TRBV5-1 and TRBJ1-3; the D gene is possibly TRBD1 (6 bases). V dropped 0 bases and J dropped 4 bases, with 14 bases sitting between them. This CDR3 comprises 16 residues. From germline, CDR1 is SGHRS and CDR2 YFSETQ. The CDR3 loop reads CASSLGRTGFGNTIYF. The CDR3 coding sequence is TGCGCCAGCAGCTTGGGTAGAACAGGGTTCGGAAACACCATATATTTT.

V usage is TRBV18 and J usage is TRBJ1-1, with TRBD1 as a possible D gene (6 bases). The germline V and J ends were trimmed by 1 base and 2 bases, with 8 bases remaining between them. The CDR3 totals 14 residues. The germline gives CDR1 KGHSH, CDR2 LQKENI. Written as DNA, the CDR3 is TGTGCCAGCTCACCACAACAGGGTAACACTGAAGCTTTCTTT. It translates to CASSPQQGNTEAFF.

This clone was recorded at least ten times. This rearrangement joins TRBV5-4 to TRBJ2-1, with 9 bases fitting TRBD2. Germline V lookup: CDR1 SGHNT, CDR2 YYREEE (reference sequence). This CDR3 contains 16 residues. The V segment lost 4 bases and the J segment 7 bases; nucleotides outside the gene matches: 12. CDR3 DNA: TGTGCCAGCAGCCAGGCAGGGAGCGGGAGGCGGAATGAGCAGTTCTTC. This sequence encodes CASSQAGSGRRNEQFF. Using reference TRBV5-4 and TRBJ2-1 for the parts outside the CDR3, the full variable domain is ETGVTQSPTHLIKTRGQQVTLRCSSQSGHNTVSWYQQALGQGPQFIFQYYREEENGRGNFPPRFSGLQFPNYSSELNVNALELDDSALYLCASSQAGSGRRNEQFFGPGTRLTVL.

The gene calls are TRBV27 and TRBJ1-1; tentative D call: TRBD1 (5 bases). CDR1 MNHEY and CDR2 SMNVEV come from the germline V gene (reference sequence). This CDR3 comprises 16 residues. Trimming removed 6 bases at V and 0 bases at J, with 17 bases between. CDR3 residues: CASRLYGGAMNTEAFF. The CDR3 region has the DNA TGTGCCAGCAGGTTGTACGGCGGGGCTATGAACACTGAAGCTTTCTTT.

The chain has TRBV3-1 (or the pseudogene TRBV3-2) and TRBJ2-1; 12 nucleotides align to TRBD2. CDR3 size: 15 residues. With V trimmed by 3 bases and J by 6 bases, 3 bases remained unmatched. Germline assignment: CDR1 LGHDT and CDR2 YNNKEL (reference sequence). CDR3 bases: TGTGCCAGCAGCCAGGGACTAGCGGGCCCCAATGAGCAGTTCTTC. Translated, it gives CASSQGLAGPNEQFF.

The chain links TRBV28 to TRBJ1-5; D unclear. Germline loops: CDR1 MDHEN, CDR2 SYDVKM. CDR3 length: 14 residues. The ends were cut back, 7 bases at V and 2 bases at J, with 12 bases in the middle. The CDR3 bases are TGTGCCAGCACCCTGAATCAGGGCAATCAGCCCCAGCATTTT. This gives the protein CASTLNQGNQPQHF.

V gene TRBV6-5 combines with J gene TRBJ1-5, with D perhaps TRBD1 (5 bases). V was shortened by 5 bases and J by 0 bases, with 11 bases between the two germline ends. This CDR3 comprises 15 residues. The V gene's germline CDR1 is MNHEY and CDR2 SVGAGI. The CDR3 DNA sequence: TGTGCCAGCAGTCCCGCCAGGGATAGCAATCAGCCCCAGCATTTT. It translates to CASSPARDSNQPQHF.

The chain uses TRBV6-5 and TRBJ2-3, with TRBD1 matching over 8 bases. Germline V gene lookup returns CDR1 MNHEY and CDR2 SVGAGI. V was pared by 2 bases and J by 0 bases, with 4 bases of the junction left unmatched. The length of the CDR3 is 16 residues. The CDR3 coding sequence is TGTGCCAGCAGTTACCGACAGGGGTCTAGCACAGATACGCAGTATTTT. This encodes CASSYRQGSSTDTQYF.

V gene TRBV6-1 combines with J gene TRBJ2-7, with 14 bases aligning to TRBD2. The CDR3 extends over 17 amino acids. The ends lost 2 bases at V and 8 bases at J; junction bases unmatched: 11. Per germline, CDR1 MNHNS and CDR2 SASEGT. CDR3 sequence (DNA): TGTGCCAGCAGTGAACCGGGACTAGCGGGAGTAAATGCGCAGCAGTACTTC. Residues: CASSEPGLAGVNAQQYF.

This chain links TRBV5-1 with TRBJ2-3; D perhaps matches TRBD2 (6 bases). The CDR3 is 17 residues long. The germline V gene has CDR1 SGHRS and CDR2 YFSETQ. V was cut by 4 bases and J by 2 bases, with 20 bases left in between. The CDR3 region is CASSHRMTRYLTDTQYF. CDR3 sequence (DNA): TGCGCCAGCAGCCACCGGATGACTAGGTACCTCACAGATACGCAGTATTTT.

The chain has TRBV2 and TRBJ2-1; a weak D match, TRBD2 (6 bases). Deletions cut 6 bases from V and 10 bases from J, with 22 bases between. This CDR3 spans 15 amino acids. CDR1 and CDR2 (germline): SNHLY, FYNNEI. The CDR3 spells CASRPGTEDLMEQFF. As DNA, the CDR3 is TGTGCCAGCAGGCCCGGGACTGAAGATTTAATGGAGCAGTTCTTC.

A single count supports this clone. At one boundary the junction diverges from the germline segment, which might be a read error. This chain links TRBV29-1 with TRBJ2-1; tentative D call: TRBD1 (5 bases). This CDR3 spans 11 amino acids. Germline assignment: CDR1 SQVTM and CDR2 ANQGSEA. The CDR3: CSFDRYNEQFF. The DNA for the CDR3 is TGCAGCTTTGACAGATACAATGAGCAGTTCTTC.

This chain links TRBV2 with TRBJ2-3; 13 nucleotides align to TRBD2. CDR1 and CDR2 from the germline V gene are SNHLY and FYNNEI. The junction had 10 bases not matched to a gene; V was cut back by 10 bases and J by 6 bases. The CDR3 length is 15 residues. CDR3 nucleotides: TGTGCCAACGTTGGACTAGCGGGAGATTCTGATACGCAGTATTTT. Translation: CANVGLAGDSDTQYF.

This clone showed up just once. The V and J genes are TRBV10-2 and TRBJ2-1; 10 bases are a match to TRBD2. The CDR3 sequence is 14 residues long. CDR1 and CDR2 from the germline V gene are WSHSY and SAAADI. The trim removed 4 bases at V and 4 bases at J, leaving 1 base unmatched. The CDR3 protein is CASSVGLAYNEQFF. The CDR3 nucleotides read TGCGCCAGCAGTGTGGGACTAGCGTACAATGAGCAGTTCTTC.

The table lists this clone with a count of one. This chain uses TRBV12-5 with TRBJ2-1; no firm D call. Trimming took 5 bases from V and 0 from J, leaving 5 bases between them. The CDR3 has 13 residues. CDR1 is LGHNT, CDR2 FRNRAP, per germline. The CDR3 region has the DNA TGTGCTAGTGGTGAGAGCTCCTACAATGAGCAGTTCTTC. Amino acid sequence: CASGESSYNEQFF.

This rearrangement joins TRBV29-1 to TRBJ2-5, with 7 bases identical to TRBD1. CDR1 is SQVTM, CDR2 ANQGSEA, per germline. Trimming took 4 bases from V and 5 from J; bases not matched to a gene: 4. The CDR3 covers 12 residues. Written as DNA, the CDR3 is TGCAGCGTTGCAGGGGGTATTGAGACCCAGTACTTC. Protein product: CSVAGGIETQYF. Combining the CDR3 with reference TRBV29-1 and TRBJ2-5 gives the whole variable domain SAVISQKPSRDICQRGTSLTIQCQVDSQVTMMFWYRQQPGQSLTLIATANQGSEATYESGFVIDKFPISRPNLTFSTLTVSNMSPEDSSIYLCSVAGGIETQYFGPGTRLLVL.

The V gene is TRBV19, the J gene TRBJ2-5; the D gene is possibly TRBD2 (5 bases). The CDR3 extends over 12 amino acids. CDR1 is LNHDA and CDR2 is SQIVND in the germline V gene (reference sequence). V dropped 5 bases and J dropped 7 bases, with 11 bases sitting between them. CDR3 sequence (DNA): TGTGCCAGTAGTGTAATCCGGGGGACCCAGTACTTC. It is translated as CASSVIRGTQYF.

The chain joins TRBV19 to TRBJ1-1; D is unclear. The germline CDR1 and CDR2 sequences are LNHDA and SQIVND (reference sequence). V was clipped by 5 bases and J by 0 bases, with 10 bases between them. The CDR3 consists of 14 residues. The CDR3 is CASSWRIMNTEAFF. Here the CDR3 DNA reads TGTGCCAGTAGTTGGCGGATCATGAACACTGAAGCTTTCTTT.

This rearrangement joins TRBV19 to TRBJ2-7, with 7 positions matching TRBD2. The CDR3 is 21 residues long. Germline V gene sequence: CDR1 LNHDA, CDR2 SQIVND (reference sequence). V shed 4 bases, J shed 0 bases, and the junction held 24 bases outside the gene matches. The CDR3 nucleotides read TGTGCCAGTAGTACTCGTGGTGGCGGGAGCCTAGACCCTGAGAGCTCCTACGAGCAGTACTTC. Protein product: CASSTRGGGSLDPESSYEQYF. Full variable domain (missing parts from reference TRBV19 and TRBJ2-7): DGGITQSPKYLFRKEGQNVTLSCEQNLNHDAMYWYRQDPGQGLRLIYYSQIVNDFQKGDIAEGYSVSREKKESFPLTVTSAQKNPTAFYLCASSTRGGGSLDPESSYEQYFGPGTRLTVT.

The rearrangement links TRBV19 to TRBJ1-1; 7 nucleotides agree with TRBD1. Germline V gene sequence: CDR1 LNHDA, CDR2 SQIVND (reference sequence). This CDR3 comprises 20 residues. V lost 5 bases to trimming and J lost 0 bases; unmatched junction nucleotides: 21. CDR3 in DNA: TGTGCCAGTAGTCCTCCGTTAGGGACAGTAAGCGAAACCATGAACACTGAAGCTTTCTTT. Translating it yields CASSPPLGTVSETMNTEAFF. Full variable domain (remainder filled in from reference TRBV19 and TRBJ1-1): DGGITQSPKYLFRKEGQNVTLSCEQNLNHDAMYWYRQDPGQGLRLIYYSQIVNDFQKGDIAEGYSVSREKKESFPLTVTSAQKNPTAFYLCASSPPLGTVSETMNTEAFFGQGTRLTVV.

This chain joins TRBV4-2 and TRBJ1-2; 7 nucleotides align to TRBD1. The CDR3 is 16 residues long. Germline V CDR1 and CDR2: LGHNA, YNFKEQ. With V trimmed by 2 bases and J by 1 base, 7 bases remained unmatched. For the CDR3, the DNA is TGTGCCAGCAGCCAATCCGAGGACAGGCATAACTATGGCTACACCTTC. Residues: CASSQSEDRHNYGYTF.

The rearrangement joins TRBV19 to TRBJ2-7; 10 bases fit TRBD2. The ends lost 3 bases at V and 2 bases at J; junction bases unmatched: 7. This CDR3 is 16 amino acids long. Germline V gene data show CDR1 as LNHDA and CDR2 as SQIVND (reference sequence). The CDR3 nucleotides read TGTGCCAGTAGTATTTCCCGGGGACTAGCGACCTACGAGCAGTACTTC. It encodes CASSISRGLATYEQYF.

This rearrangement joins TRBV11-2 to TRBJ2-7; D might be TRBD2 (5 bases). Germline V gene data show CDR1 as SGHAT and CDR2 as FQNNGV. The V and J ends lost 5 bases and 6 bases respectively, with 11 bases between them. The CDR3 loop spans 12 amino acids. CDR3 nucleotides: TGTGCCAGCAGCCGAGAGGGTCCCGAGCAGTACTTC. It encodes CASSREGPEQYF.